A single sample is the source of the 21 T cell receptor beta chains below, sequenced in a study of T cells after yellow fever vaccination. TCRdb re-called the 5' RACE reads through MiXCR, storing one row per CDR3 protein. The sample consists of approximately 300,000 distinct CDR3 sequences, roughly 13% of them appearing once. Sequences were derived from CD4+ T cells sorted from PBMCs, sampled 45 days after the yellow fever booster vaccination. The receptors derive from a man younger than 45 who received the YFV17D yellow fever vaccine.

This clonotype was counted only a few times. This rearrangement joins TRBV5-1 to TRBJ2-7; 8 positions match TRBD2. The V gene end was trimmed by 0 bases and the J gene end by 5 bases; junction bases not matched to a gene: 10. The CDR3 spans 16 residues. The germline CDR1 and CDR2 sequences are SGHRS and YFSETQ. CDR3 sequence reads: CASSLERAGAFHEQYF. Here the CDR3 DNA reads TGCGCCAGCAGCTTGGAACGAGCGGGAGCGTTCCACGAGCAGTACTTC. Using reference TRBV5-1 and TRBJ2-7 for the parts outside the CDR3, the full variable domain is KAGVTQTPRYLIKTRGQQVTLSCSPISGHRSVSWYQQTPGQGLQFLFEYFSETQRNKGNFPGRFSGRQFSNSRSEMNVSTLELGDSALYLCASSLERAGAFHEQYFGPGTRLTVT.

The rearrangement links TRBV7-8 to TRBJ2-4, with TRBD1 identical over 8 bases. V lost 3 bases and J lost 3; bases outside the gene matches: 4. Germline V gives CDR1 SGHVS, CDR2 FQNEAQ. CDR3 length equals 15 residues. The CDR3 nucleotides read TGTGCCAGCAGCTTCAGGACAGGGAACAAAAACATTCAGTACTTC. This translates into CASSFRTGNKNIQYF.

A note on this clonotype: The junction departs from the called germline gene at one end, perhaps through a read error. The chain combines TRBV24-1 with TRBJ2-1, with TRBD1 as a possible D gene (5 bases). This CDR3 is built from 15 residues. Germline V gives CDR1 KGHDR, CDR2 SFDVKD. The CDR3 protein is CAISNQFSPQGPQVF. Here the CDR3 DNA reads TGTGCCATCTCGAATCAGTTTAGTCCCCAGGGCCCCCAGGTCTTC.

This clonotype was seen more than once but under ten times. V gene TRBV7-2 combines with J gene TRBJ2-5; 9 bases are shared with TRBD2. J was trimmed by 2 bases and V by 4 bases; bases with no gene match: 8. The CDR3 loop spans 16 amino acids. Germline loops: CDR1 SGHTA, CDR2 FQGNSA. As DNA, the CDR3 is TGTGCCAGCAGCTCCGGGGGACTAGCACTTCAAGAGACCCAGTACTTC. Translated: CASSSGGLALQETQYF. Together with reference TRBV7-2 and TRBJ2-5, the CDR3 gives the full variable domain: GAGVSQSPSNKVTEKGKDVELRCDPISGHTALYWYRQSLGQGLEFLIYFQGNSAPDKSGLPSDRFSAERTGGSVSTLTIQRTQQEDSAVYLCASSSGGLALQETQYFGPGTRLLVL.

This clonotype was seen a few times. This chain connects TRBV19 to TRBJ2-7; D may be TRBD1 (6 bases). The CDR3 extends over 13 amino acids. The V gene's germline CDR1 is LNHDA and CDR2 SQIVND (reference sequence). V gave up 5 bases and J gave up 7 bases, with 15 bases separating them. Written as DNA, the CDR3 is TGTGCCAGTAGTCAACAGGGCCTGAGGGAGCAGTACTTC. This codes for CASSQQGLREQYF.

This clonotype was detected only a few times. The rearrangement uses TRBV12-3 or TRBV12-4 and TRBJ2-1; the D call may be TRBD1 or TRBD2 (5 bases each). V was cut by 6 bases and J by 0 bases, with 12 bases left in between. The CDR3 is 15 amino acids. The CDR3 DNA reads TGTGCCAGCAGGAGGGGCCACAGCTCCTACAATGAGCAGTTCTTC. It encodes CASRRGHSSYNEQFF.

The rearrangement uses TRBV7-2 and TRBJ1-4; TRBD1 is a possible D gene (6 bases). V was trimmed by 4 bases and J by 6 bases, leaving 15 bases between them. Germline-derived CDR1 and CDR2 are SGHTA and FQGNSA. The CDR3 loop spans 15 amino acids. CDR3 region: CASSSGGGFYEKLFF. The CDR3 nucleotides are TGTGCCAGCAGCTCCGGAGGGGGGTTTTATGAAAAACTGTTTTTT.

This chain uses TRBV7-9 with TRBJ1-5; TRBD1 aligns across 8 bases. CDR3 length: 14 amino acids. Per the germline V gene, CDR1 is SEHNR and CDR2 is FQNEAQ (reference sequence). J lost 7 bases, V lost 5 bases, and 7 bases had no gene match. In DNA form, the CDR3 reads TGTGCCAGCAGCGCCCAGGGGGCTTGGCAGCCCCAGCATTTT. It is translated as CASSAQGAWQPQHF.

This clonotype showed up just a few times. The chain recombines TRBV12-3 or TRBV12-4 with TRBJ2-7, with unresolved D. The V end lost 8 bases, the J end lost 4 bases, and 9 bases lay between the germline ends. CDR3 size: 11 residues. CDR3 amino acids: CASGRVYEQYF. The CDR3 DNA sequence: TGTGCCAGCGGAAGGGTGTACGAGCAGTACTTC.

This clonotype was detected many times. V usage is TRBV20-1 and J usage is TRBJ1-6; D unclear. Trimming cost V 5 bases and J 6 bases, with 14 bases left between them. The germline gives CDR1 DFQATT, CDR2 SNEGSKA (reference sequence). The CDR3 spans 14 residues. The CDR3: CSALLGGFNSPLHF. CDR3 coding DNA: TGCAGTGCTCTCTTAGGAGGTTTTAATTCACCCCTCCACTTT.

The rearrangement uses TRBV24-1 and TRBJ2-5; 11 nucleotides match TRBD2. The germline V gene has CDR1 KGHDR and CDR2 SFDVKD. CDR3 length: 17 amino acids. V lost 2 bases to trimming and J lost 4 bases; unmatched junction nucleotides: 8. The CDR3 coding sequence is TGTGCCACCAGTGATTCCGGGACTAGCGGCGGGCCAGAGACCCAGTACTTC. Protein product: CATSDSGTSGGPETQYF.

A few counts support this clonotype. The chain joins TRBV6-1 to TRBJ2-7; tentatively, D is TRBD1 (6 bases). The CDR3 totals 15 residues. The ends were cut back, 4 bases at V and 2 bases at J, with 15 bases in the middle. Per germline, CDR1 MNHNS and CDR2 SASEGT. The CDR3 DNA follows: TGTGCCAGCAGTGGACAGGTAGCACTTACCTACGAGCAGTACTTC. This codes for CASSGQVALTYEQYF.

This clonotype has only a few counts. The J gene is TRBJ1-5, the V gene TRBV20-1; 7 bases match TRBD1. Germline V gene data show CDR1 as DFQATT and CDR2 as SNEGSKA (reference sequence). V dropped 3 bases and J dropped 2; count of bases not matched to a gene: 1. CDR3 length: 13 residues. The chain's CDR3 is CSASQGGNQPQHF. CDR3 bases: TGCAGTGCTAGCCAGGGGGGCAATCAGCCCCAGCATTTT.

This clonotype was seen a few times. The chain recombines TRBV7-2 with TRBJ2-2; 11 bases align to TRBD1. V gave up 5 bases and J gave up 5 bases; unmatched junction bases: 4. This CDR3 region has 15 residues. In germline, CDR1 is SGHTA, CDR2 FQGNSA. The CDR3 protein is CASSGQGAGTGELFF. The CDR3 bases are TGTGCCAGCAGCGGACAGGGGGCAGGTACCGGGGAGCTGTTTTTT.

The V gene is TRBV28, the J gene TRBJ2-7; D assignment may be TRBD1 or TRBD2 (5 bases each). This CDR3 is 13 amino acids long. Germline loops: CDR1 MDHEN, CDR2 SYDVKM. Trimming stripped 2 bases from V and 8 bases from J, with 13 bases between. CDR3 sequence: CASSLPGLEQQYF. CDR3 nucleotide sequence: TGTGCCAGCAGTTTACCGGGGCTGGAGCAGCAGTACTTC.

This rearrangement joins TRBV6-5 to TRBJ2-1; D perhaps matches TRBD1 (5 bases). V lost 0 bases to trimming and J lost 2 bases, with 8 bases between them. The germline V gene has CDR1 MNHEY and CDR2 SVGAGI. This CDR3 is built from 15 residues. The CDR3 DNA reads TGTGCCAGCAGTTACTCAGGGGTCACCTACAATGAGCAGTTCTTC. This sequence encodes CASSYSGVTYNEQFF.

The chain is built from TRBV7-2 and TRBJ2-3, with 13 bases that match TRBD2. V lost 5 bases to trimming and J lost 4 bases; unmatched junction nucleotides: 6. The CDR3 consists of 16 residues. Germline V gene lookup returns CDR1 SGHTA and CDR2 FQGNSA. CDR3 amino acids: CASSRRLAGGADTQYF. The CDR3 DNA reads TGTGCCAGCAGCCGACGACTAGCGGGAGGCGCAGATACGCAGTATTTT.

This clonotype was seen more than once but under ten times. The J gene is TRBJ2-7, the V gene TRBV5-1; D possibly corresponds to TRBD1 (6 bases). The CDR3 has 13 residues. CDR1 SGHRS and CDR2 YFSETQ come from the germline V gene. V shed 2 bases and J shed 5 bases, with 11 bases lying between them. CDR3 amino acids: CASSLTGFHEQYF. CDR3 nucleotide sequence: TGCGCCAGCAGCTTAACAGGGTTCCACGAGCAGTACTTC.

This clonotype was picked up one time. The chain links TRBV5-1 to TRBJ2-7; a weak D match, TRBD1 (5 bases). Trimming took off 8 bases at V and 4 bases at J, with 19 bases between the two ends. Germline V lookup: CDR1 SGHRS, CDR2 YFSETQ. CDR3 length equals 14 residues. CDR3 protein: CARSLDPAGYEQYF. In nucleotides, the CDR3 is TGCGCCAGAAGCCTAGACCCGGCAGGGTACGAGCAGTACTTC.

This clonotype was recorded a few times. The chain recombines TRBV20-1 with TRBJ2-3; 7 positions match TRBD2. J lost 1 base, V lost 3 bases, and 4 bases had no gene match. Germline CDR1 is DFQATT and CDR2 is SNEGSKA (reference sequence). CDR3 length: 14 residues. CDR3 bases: TGCAGTGCTAGTGGCCTAGCGGGCACAGATACGCAGTATTTT. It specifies CSASGLAGTDTQYF.

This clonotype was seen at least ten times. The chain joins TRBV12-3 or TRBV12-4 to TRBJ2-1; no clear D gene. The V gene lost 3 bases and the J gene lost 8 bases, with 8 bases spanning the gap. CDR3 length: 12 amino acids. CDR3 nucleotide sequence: TGTGCCAGCAGTTTCAGTGGCGATGAGCAGTTCTTC. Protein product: CASSFSGDEQFF.